The rows below give T cell receptor beta chains drawn from one sample of a study of blood T cell repertoires in COVID-19. Sequencing used immunoSEQ multiplex PCR; TCRdb keeps in-frame clones, though not all of them. Of 37,000 or so clones listed, roughly 78% are singletons. The sample taken for sequencing was peripheral blood. The receptors originated from a man aged 60 to 69 with acute or convalescent COVID-19. Both conserved end residues are part of each CDR3. Fields, in order: V gene, D gene, J gene, clone size, CDR3 protein, CDR3 DNA. The D gene is left open where the match is weak. Expanded clones get a size class; other rows say once, few or many, or leave the size out.

>TRBV27|TRBD1|TRBJ2-1|-
CASSLGQGSWNEQFF
TGTGCCAGCAGTTTGGGACAGGGGTCTTGGAATGAGCAGTTCTTC
>TRBV12-3/TRBV12-4|TRBD1|TRBJ1-1|-
CASSFDRGYAFF
TGTGCCAGCAGTTTCGACAGGGGATACGCTTTCTTT
>TRBV28|-|TRBJ1-5|-
CASRDPGRNQPQHF
TGTGCCAGCAGAGATCCGGGGAGAAATCAGCCCCAGCATTTT
>TRBV5-1|-|TRBJ2-3|once
CASSREYAGSDTQYF
TGCGCCAGCAGCCGTGAGTACGCGGGCTCAGATACGCAGTATTTT
>TRBV29-1|-|TRBJ1-1|once
CSVRRGTEAFF
TGCAGCGTGCGGCGGGGCACTGAAGCTTTCTTT
>TRBV5-5|TRBD2|TRBJ2-7|-
CASSQTSGDAYEQYF
TGTGCCAGCAGCCAGACTAGCGGGGATGCCTACGAGCAGTACTTC
>TRBV25-1|TRBD1|TRBJ2-2|-
CASRSRTGNTGELFF
TGTGCCAGCAGAAGTAGGACAGGGAACACCGGGGAGCTGTTTTTT
>TRBV4-1|-|TRBJ2-5|-
CASSQGSSRETQYF
TGCGCCAGCAGCCAAGGGTCATCCCGGGAGACCCAGTACTTC
>TRBV3-1/TRBV3-2|-|TRBJ2-2|once
CASSLNKITGELFF
TGTGCCAGCAGCCTAAACAAGATCACCGGGGAGCTGTTTTTT
>TRBV18|TRBD1|TRBJ1-2|-
CASSPFDRAGYGYTF
TGTGCCAGCTCACCATTCGACAGGGCAGGCTATGGCTACACCTTC
>TRBV2|TRBD1|TRBJ2-7|few
CASSGQGVGEQYF
TGTGCCAGCAGTGGACAGGGAGTGGGCGAGCAGTACTTC
>TRBV7-6|-|TRBJ2-1|few
CASSLRSSNTPYNEQFF
TGTGCCAGCAGCTTACGGTCTAGTAACACCCCCTACAATGAGCAGTTCTTC
>TRBV6-6|TRBD2|TRBJ2-3|-
CASSSAGVVDTQYF
TGTGCCAGCAGTTCTGCGGGAGTTGTAGATACGCAGTATTTT
>TRBV7-6|TRBD2|TRBJ2-7|-
CASSLGGLAGATEQYF
TGTGCCAGCAGCTTAGGGGGGTTAGCGGGAGCTACGGAGCAGTACTTC
>TRBV11-1|TRBD2|TRBJ2-1|-
CASSSSGSTYNEQFF
TGTGCCAGCAGCTCTAGCGGGAGCACCTACAATGAGCAGTTCTTC
>TRBV5-1|-|TRBJ1-5|few
CASSLDGAGGNQPQHF
TGCGCCAGCAGCTTGGACGGCGCAGGGGGCAATCAGCCCCAGCATTTT
>TRBV10-3|TRBD1|TRBJ2-7|-
CAISEPGTGGSSYEQYF
TGTGCCATCAGTGAACCCGGGACAGGCGGCAGCTCCTACGAGCAGTACTTC
>TRBV2|TRBD2|TRBJ2-3|once
CASSGTSGGYTQYF
TGTGCCAGCAGTGGGACTAGCGGGGGCTATACGCAGTATTTT
>TRBV6-8|TRBD2|TRBJ2-2|-
CASRLAGGNTGELFF
TGTGCCAGCAGGCTAGCGGGAGGCAACACCGGGGAGCTGTTTTTT
>TRBV7-2|TRBD2|TRBJ2-3|-
CASSRGTSGSTLTDTQYF
TGTGCCAGCAGCAGGGGGACTAGCGGGAGTACCTTAACAGATACGCAGTATTTT
>TRBV11-3|-|TRBJ2-7|-
CASSLDEAGSYEQYF
TGTGCCAGCAGCTTAGATGAAGCCGGTTCCTACGAGCAGTACTTC
>TRBV12-3/TRBV12-4|-|TRBJ2-7|-
CASSMTPFEQYF
TGTGCCAGCAGTATGACACCTTTCGAGCAGTACTTC
>TRBV15|-|TRBJ1-6|-
CATNGRAKRHNSPLHF
TGTGCCACCAACGGCAGGGCAAAACGGCATAATTCACCCCTCCACTTT
>TRBV6-5|-|TRBJ1-1|-
CASGGRGGTEAFF
TGTGCCAGCGGCGGAAGGGGCGGAACTGAAGCTTTCTTT
>TRBV29-1|TRBD1|TRBJ1-2|-
CSVEVVLNTGDGYTF
TGCAGCGTTGAAGTTGTTCTAAATACAGGGGATGGCTACACCTTC
>TRBV11-2|TRBD1|TRBJ2-1|-
CASTLDRGLNNEQFF
TGTGCCAGCACCTTAGACAGGGGTTTAAACAATGAGCAGTTCTTC
>TRBV20-1|-|TRBJ1-1|-
CSAEQATEAFF
TGCAGTGCTGAACAGGCCACTGAAGCTTTCTTT
>TRBV10-3|-|TRBJ1-1|few
CAISSIERAEAFF
TGTGCCATCAGTTCAATTGAGAGGGCTGAAGCTTTCTTT
>TRBV5-1|TRBD1|TRBJ1-6|-
CASSLGDRGSPLHF
TGCGCCAGCAGCTTGGGGGACAGGGGTTCACCCCTCCACTTT
>TRBV11-3|TRBD1|TRBJ2-1|-
CASAGTGEAHEQFF
TGTGCCAGCGCCGGGACAGGGGAGGCCCATGAGCAGTTCTTC
>TRBV9|-|TRBJ1-1|once
CASSPFGLNTEAFF
TGTGCCAGCAGCCCCTTTGGCCTGAACACTGAAGCTTTCTTT